This T cell receptor beta chain is from a study of T cell responses to AZD1222 COVID-19 vaccine. After removal of 2 bases from V and 4 bases from J, the junction contained 0 bases not matched to a gene. The CDR3 has 14 amino acids. Germline V gene data show CDR1 as MNHEY and CDR2 as SVGAGI. Sequenced by immunoSEQ multiplex PCR; TCRdb stores in-frame clones only, minus some. The data contain 150,000 to 200,000 clones, roughly 94% of them singletons. On this clone: What it recognizes is unknown.

Study-level points and caveats: Only after the peak T cell response were repertoires sampled. A mostly white British donor set with more females was recruited, and clonal diversity was possibly underestimated. Seropositive status at baseline applied to only a handful of AZD1222 recipients. Spike-specific TCRs gained breadth and depth after people received two AZD1222 doses.

V is TRBV6-5 and J is TRBJ1-1; 11 positions match TRBD1. Sample: peripheral blood, taken 28 days after the second AZD1222 dose. This TCR came from an adult who received the AZD1222 COVID-19 vaccine. The CDR3: CASSYGTGGTEAFF. CDR3 DNA sequence: TGTGCCAGCAGTTACGGGACAGGGGGCACTGAAGCTTTCTTT.